A selection of T cell receptor beta chains follows, all from one sample in a study of blood T cell repertoires in COVID-19. Clones were read by immunoSEQ multiplex PCR, and TCRdb kept only the in-frame ones, dropping some. The sample records about 170,000 clones, approximately 84% being singletons. What was sequenced was peripheral blood. The receptors stem from a woman older than 75 with COVID-19, enrolled during active disease. CDR3s include the opening cysteine and the closing phenylalanine or tryptophan. D genes are given only for firm matches. Some rows mark clone size as missing; the rest say once, few, many or name a class of expanded clone.

CDR3 DNA: TGTGCCAGCAGCCCCCCCGTGGGGGAGCGGGGGGCAACCTATGGTCCAGATATGCAGTATTTT; CDR3 protein: CASSPPVGERGATYGPDMQYF; D gene: TRBD2; V gene: TRBV4-2; J gene: TRBJ2-3; clone size: .
CDR3 DNA: TGTGCCAGCAGCTCACCCGGACGGGGCTACGAGCAGTACTTC; CDR3 protein: CASSSPGRGYEQYF; D gene: .; V gene: TRBV5-4; J gene: TRBJ2-7; clone size: .
CDR3 DNA: TGCGCCAGCAGCTTGGGAGTGAATAGCAATCAGCCCCAGCATTTT; CDR3 protein: CASSLGVNSNQPQHF; D gene: .; V gene: TRBV5-1; J gene: TRBJ1-5; clone size: once
CDR3 DNA: TGTGCCATCACCCCTAGCGGGACAGATACGCAGTATTTT; CDR3 protein: CAITPSGTDTQYF; D gene: TRBD2; V gene: TRBV10-3; J gene: TRBJ2-3; clone size: .
CDR3 DNA: TGCAGCGTTGGAGGGCTAGGCACTGAAGCTTTCTTT; CDR3 protein: CSVGGLGTEAFF; D gene: .; V gene: TRBV29-1; J gene: TRBJ1-1; clone size: once
CDR3 DNA: TGTGCCAGCAGTTACCAGGGCTACGAGCAGTACTTC; CDR3 protein: CASSYQGYEQYF; D gene: .; V gene: TRBV6-2/TRBV6-3; J gene: TRBJ2-7; clone size: .
CDR3 DNA: TGTGCCAGCAGTCGACGACTAGCGGCAGGCTACGAGCAGTACTTC; CDR3 protein: CASSRRLAAGYEQYF; D gene: TRBD2; V gene: TRBV27; J gene: TRBJ2-7; clone size: .
CDR3 DNA: TGTGCCAGCTCACCAATGGGGGGTAATCAGCCCCAGCATTTT; CDR3 protein: CASSPMGGNQPQHF; D gene: .; V gene: TRBV18; J gene: TRBJ1-5; clone size: .
CDR3 DNA: TGTGCCAGCAGCCAAGAGAGGGGGACAGGGTTCACCGGGGAGCTGTTTTTT; CDR3 protein: CASSQERGTGFTGELFF; D gene: TRBD1; V gene: TRBV4-2; J gene: TRBJ2-2; clone size: .
CDR3 DNA: TGTGCCAGCTCCCCGGGACACAACTACAATGAGCAGTTCTTC; CDR3 protein: CASSPGHNYNEQFF; D gene: .; V gene: TRBV10-3; J gene: TRBJ2-1; clone size: few
CDR3 DNA: TGTGCCAGCAGTGATCGACAGGGGGGCGAGCAGTACTTC; CDR3 protein: CASSDRQGGEQYF; D gene: TRBD1; V gene: TRBV25-1; J gene: TRBJ2-7; clone size: .
CDR3 DNA: TGTGCCAGCAGCGTAGGGGCCGGGACAGGGGGCTACGAGCAGTACTTC; CDR3 protein: CASSVGAGTGGYEQYF; D gene: TRBD1; V gene: TRBV9; J gene: TRBJ2-7; clone size: .
CDR3 DNA: TGTGCCAGCAGACCAGGACTGCGCGATGGCCCCCTCCACTTT; CDR3 protein: CASRPGLRDGPLHF; D gene: .; V gene: TRBV7-9; J gene: TRBJ1-6; clone size: .
CDR3 DNA: TGTGCCAGCAGCCGTAGTACGGGACAGAGTGGCTACACCTTC; CDR3 protein: CASSRSTGQSGYTF; D gene: TRBD1; V gene: TRBV7-2; J gene: TRBJ1-2; clone size: once
CDR3 DNA: TGCGCCAGCAGCTTGCTAGGGGTGGGGGAGACCCAGTACTTC; CDR3 protein: CASSLLGVGETQYF; D gene: .; V gene: TRBV5-1; J gene: TRBJ2-5; clone size: .
CDR3 DNA: TGTGCCAGCAGCCCTCAGGGTCAAGAGACCCAGTACTTC; CDR3 protein: CASSPQGQETQYF; D gene: .; V gene: TRBV7-9; J gene: TRBJ2-5; clone size: once
CDR3 DNA: TGTGCCAGCAGCTATTCGTCTTCACCCCTCCACTTT; CDR3 protein: CASSYSSSPLHF; D gene: .; V gene: TRBV14; J gene: TRBJ1-6; clone size: .
CDR3 DNA: TGTGCCAGCAGCCAAGATCGTCTCGGGGTCGGGAACACTGAAGCTTTCTTT; CDR3 protein: CASSQDRLGVGNTEAFF; D gene: .; V gene: TRBV14; J gene: TRBJ1-1; clone size: .
CDR3 DNA: TGTGCCAGCAGCCCCCGACATCCCATGGGCTACGAGCAGTACTTC; CDR3 protein: CASSPRHPMGYEQYF; D gene: .; V gene: TRBV27; J gene: TRBJ2-7; clone size: once
CDR3 DNA: TGTGCCAGCAGCTTAGATTCAGTCACAGATACGCAGTATTTT; CDR3 protein: CASSLDSVTDTQYF; D gene: .; V gene: TRBV11-2; J gene: TRBJ2-3; clone size: .
CDR3 DNA: TGCGCCAGCCTGGGACAGGGGGCACACAATGAGCAGTTCTTC; CDR3 protein: CASLGQGAHNEQFF; D gene: TRBD1; V gene: TRBV10-2; J gene: TRBJ2-1; clone size: few
CDR3 DNA: TGTGCCAGCCCGGGTGTTAGCACAGATACGCAGTATTTT; CDR3 protein: CASPGVSTDTQYF; D gene: .; V gene: TRBV18; J gene: TRBJ2-3; clone size: .
CDR3 DNA: TGTGCCAGCAGTCCCGCCCCCACATGGCCCCAGCATTTT; CDR3 protein: CASSPAPTWPQHF; D gene: .; V gene: TRBV6-2/TRBV6-3; J gene: TRBJ1-5; clone size: .
CDR3 DNA: TGTGGCTTAAGGGACACCCAATACGAGCAGTACTTC; CDR3 protein: CGLRDTQYEQYF; D gene: .; V gene: TRBV25-1; J gene: TRBJ2-7; clone size: .
CDR3 DNA: TGCGCCAGCAGCGGTGGACAGGGGATTCCCTATGGCTACACCTTC; CDR3 protein: CASSGGQGIPYGYTF; D gene: TRBD1; V gene: TRBV5-1; J gene: TRBJ1-2; clone size: .
CDR3 DNA: TGTGCCACCAGTGATTTCAGGGCTAGCGGCTACAATGAGCAGTTCTTC; CDR3 protein: CATSDFRASGYNEQFF; D gene: TRBD2; V gene: TRBV24-1; J gene: TRBJ2-1; clone size: .
CDR3 DNA: TGCGCCAGCAGCTTCGCCGGGACAGACTACAATGAGCAGTTCTTC; CDR3 protein: CASSFAGTDYNEQFF; D gene: TRBD1; V gene: TRBV5-1; J gene: TRBJ2-1; clone size: .
CDR3 DNA: TGTGCCAGCAGTTATGACGGAGGGAGGGAGCAGTACTTC; CDR3 protein: CASSYDGGREQYF; D gene: .; V gene: TRBV27; J gene: TRBJ2-7; clone size: .
CDR3 DNA: TGTGCCAGCAATTTACAGGGGACCACTGAAGCTTTCTTT; CDR3 protein: CASNLQGTTEAFF; D gene: TRBD1; V gene: TRBV12-3/TRBV12-4; J gene: TRBJ1-1; clone size: .
CDR3 DNA: TGTGCCAGCAGTGAAGCGGGACAGGGGAACCCCTACGAGCAGTACTTC; CDR3 protein: CASSEAGQGNPYEQYF; D gene: TRBD1; V gene: TRBV6-1; J gene: TRBJ2-7; clone size: .
CDR3 DNA: TGTGCCAGCAGCCCTAACAGGCCCTATGGCTATGGCTACACCTTC; CDR3 protein: CASSPNRPYGYGYTF; D gene: .; V gene: TRBV14; J gene: TRBJ1-2; clone size: .
CDR3 DNA: TGTGCCAGCAGCCAAGATCTAGGACTAGCGGGAGGCAATGAGCAGTTCTTC; CDR3 protein: CASSQDLGLAGGNEQFF; D gene: TRBD2; V gene: TRBV4-2; J gene: TRBJ2-1; clone size: once
CDR3 DNA: TGTGCCATCAGCCCAGGGGGCCCCTTAAACACCGGGGAGCTGTTTTTT; CDR3 protein: CAISPGGPLNTGELFF; D gene: TRBD1; V gene: TRBV10-3; J gene: TRBJ2-2; clone size: .